This is a list of T cell receptor beta chains from one sample in a study of blood T cell repertoires in COVID-19. Measured with immunoSEQ multiplex PCR; TCRdb has only the in-frame clones, and not every one. The repertoire holds around 250,000 clones, with 85% to 90% as singletons. The sequenced sample was PBMCs or T cells enriched from blood (not recorded which). The receptors stem from a man aged 18 to 29 who had recovered from COVID-19. The conserved cysteine and the conserved F or W are not part of the CDR3 here. The order of the fields is J gene, V gene, CDR3 protein.

TRBJ2-3	TRBV3-1/TRBV3-2	ASRPYNTDTQY
TRBJ2-1	TRBV4-1	ASSPLPHVLSYNEQF
TRBJ2-7	TRBV7-2	ASSLLAGGNYEQY
TRBJ1-5	TRBV28	ASIKQGRGQPQH
TRBJ1-1	TRBV5-6	ASSWDGQLNTEAF
TRBJ1-5	TRBV7-2	ASSLIQVNQPQH
TRBJ1-1	TRBV9	ASSVDPGQNTEAF
TRBJ2-2	TRBV15	ATSRDRGTSQELF
TRBJ2-7	TRBV27	ASSFSGYEQY
TRBJ2-7	TRBV7-2	ASSLARVSYEQY
TRBJ1-4	TRBV10-3	AISEPTQGGREKLF
TRBJ1-6	TRBV7-9	ASKRTIGSPLH
TRBJ2-3	TRBV2	ASSGSTDTQY
TRBJ1-5	TRBV27	ASSPDGGSLNQPQH
TRBJ2-1	TRBV9	ASSPRRGRLANEQF
TRBJ1-2	TRBV20-1	SASRGLDGYT
TRBJ2-7	TRBV4-2	ASRERFDGSYEQY
TRBJ1-3	TRBV7-6	ASSAGTAGNTIY
TRBJ1-5	TRBV11-2	ASSSGQDPNQPQH
TRBJ1-6	TRBV6-5	ASSVYNSPLH
TRBJ2-7	TRBV6-6	ASSYTSGFYEQY
TRBJ1-1	TRBV20-1	SAPMNTEAF
TRBJ1-1	TRBV18	ASSPGTRGRGTEAF
TRBJ2-5	TRBV5-6	ASSLQETQY
TRBJ1-1	TRBV12-3/TRBV12-4	ASSSGQYTEAF
TRBJ2-1	TRBV7-9	ASSFPSGSRQANEQF
TRBJ2-7	TRBV4-1	ASSQERKAGGHYEQY